The 7 T cell receptor beta chains given below trace back to one sample, sequenced in a study of blood T cell repertoires in COVID-19. Generated by immunoSEQ multiplex PCR, the TCRdb table keeps only in-frame clones and is missing some. Of hundreds of thousands of clones listed, about nine tenths were seen once; the top ten hold about 7%. Sequenced material: peripheral blood. These receptors came from an older woman with COVID-19, enrolled during active disease.

This clone was seen only once. V is TRBV5-1 and J is TRBJ2-5; 7 bases map to TRBD2. The junction had 10 bases not matched to a gene; V was cut back by 4 bases and J by 1 base. The CDR3 runs to 16 residues. The germline V gene has CDR1 SGHRS and CDR2 YFSETQ. The CDR3 DNA follows: TGCGCCAGCAGCCCAGGAAGCGGGAACCTCCAAGAGACCCAGTACTTC. Amino acid sequence: CASSPGSGNLQETQYF.

This sequence joins TRBV10-3 and TRBJ1-2; no clear D gene. The CDR3 runs to 16 residues. V was trimmed by 2 bases and J by 4 bases, leaving 17 bases between them. Germline loops: CDR1 ENHRY, CDR2 SYGVKD. The CDR3: CAISEETGGKGYGYTF. CDR3 nucleotides: TGTGCCATCAGTGAGGAGACGGGAGGAAAGGGCTATGGCTACACCTTC.

The rearrangement joins TRBV5-4 to TRBJ2-1; TRBD1 matches 9 bases. The ends lost 4 bases at V and 2 bases at J; junction bases unmatched: 7. The germline V gene has CDR1 SGHNT and CDR2 YYREEE (reference sequence). The CDR3 length is 16 residues. The CDR3, as DNA: TGTGCCAGCAGCCCGGGTGGGGACAGGGCCTACAATGAGCAGTTCTTC. This gives the protein CASSPGGDRAYNEQFF.

CDR3 loop: CASSGQAKNEKLFF. In DNA form, the CDR3 reads TGTGCCAGCAGCGGACAGGCCAAGAATGAAAAACTGTTTTTT. The rearrangement uses TRBV5-8 and TRBJ1-4, with 7 bases matching TRBD1. The CDR3 is 14 residues long. Germline V gene lookup returns CDR1 SGHTS and CDR2 YDEGEE. V was pared by 4 bases and J by 5 bases, with 5 bases of the junction left unmatched.

The V call is TRBV7-2, the J call TRBJ2-3; D might be TRBD2 (6 bases). V lost 2 bases, J lost 2 bases, and 14 bases lay in between. CDR1 and CDR2 from the germline V gene are SGHTA and FQGNSA. The CDR3 loop spans 16 amino acids. The CDR3 nucleotides are TGTGCCAGCAGCTTAACTTTGGGGGGATACACAGATACGCAGTATTTT. Translating it yields CASSLTLGGYTDTQYF.

This chain links TRBV11-2 with TRBJ2-4; 10 bases are a match to TRBD1. Germline V gene data show CDR1 as SGHAT and CDR2 as FQNNGV. The CDR3 extends over 16 amino acids. The V and J ends lost 1 base and 6 bases, in that order; junction bases with no gene match: 6. The CDR3, as DNA: TGTGCCAGCAGCTTAGCCGGGACAGGGGTTCCAAACATTCAGTACTTC. Protein product: CASSLAGTGVPNIQYF.

The chain has TRBV6-5 and TRBJ2-2; possibly TRBD2 for D (5 bases). V gave up 4 bases and J gave up 3 bases, with 15 bases separating them. The CDR3 length is 16 residues. Germline V gene data show CDR1 as MNHEY and CDR2 as SVGAGI. The CDR3 loop is CASSSETRADTGELFF. The CDR3 region has the DNA TGTGCCAGCAGTTCCGAAACAAGAGCGGACACCGGGGAGCTGTTTTTT.